This TCR beta chain was retrieved from a study of T cell repertoires and HLA-DP antigens. Study conclusions and caveats: Total CD4+ responders were stimulated by HeLa antigen-presenting cells. Naive and memory CD4+ cells were analysed together, not apart.

To note about this clone: Its antigen is unidentified.

Each pre-culture CD4+ sample aimed for hundreds of thousands of T cell genomes at deep resolution. Sequenced by immunoSEQ multiplex PCR; TCRdb stores in-frame clones only, minus some. In the table there are about 120,000 clones, around 93% of which are singletons. The V and J ends lost 6 bases and 4 bases respectively, with 10 bases between them. CDR1 is MNHEY, CDR2 SVGAGI, per germline. This CDR3 comprises 12 residues. The TCR sequence derives from a woman aged 18-29 years in good health and CMV-seronegative. Input material: CD4+ T cells from PBMCs. The rearrangement uses TRBV6-5 and TRBJ2-7; D not resolved. The CDR3 region is CASSRNQYEQYF. Here the CDR3 DNA reads TGTGCCAGCAGCCGAAACCAGTACGAGCAGTACTTC.